A single T cell receptor (beta chain) is shown here with its context. Other DNA sequences in the sample encode the same CDR3. Original methodology: Researchers report that nucleated cell counts were estimated from reference gene primer amplification. TCRdb's copy holds only in-frame clones and misses some; the assay was immunoSEQ multiplex PCR. The V and J calls and the clone size are those of that table, but D and trimming were determined from the DNA. The table has roughly 200,000 clones, about 80% seen once. These data are taken from a study of blood T cell repertoires in COVID-19. Looking at the study overall: Sample material is recorded as cDNA or gDNA derived from T cells, B-cell-depleted T cells, or PBMCs.

The sequence came from a man between 65 and 79 years old with active or convalescent COVID-19. The sample taken for sequencing was peripheral blood.

The CDR3 region has the DNA TGTGCCAGCAGCTTAGAGGGGGACAGCACAGATACGCAGTATTTT. It yields the protein CASSLEGDSTDTQYF. The rearrangement links TRBV7-9 to TRBJ2-3; the D gene is possibly TRBD1 (6 bases). With 1 base removed from V and 0 bases from J, the gap between germline ends came to 8 bases. The germline gives CDR1 SEHNR, CDR2 FQNEAQ (reference sequence). This CDR3 is built from 15 residues.